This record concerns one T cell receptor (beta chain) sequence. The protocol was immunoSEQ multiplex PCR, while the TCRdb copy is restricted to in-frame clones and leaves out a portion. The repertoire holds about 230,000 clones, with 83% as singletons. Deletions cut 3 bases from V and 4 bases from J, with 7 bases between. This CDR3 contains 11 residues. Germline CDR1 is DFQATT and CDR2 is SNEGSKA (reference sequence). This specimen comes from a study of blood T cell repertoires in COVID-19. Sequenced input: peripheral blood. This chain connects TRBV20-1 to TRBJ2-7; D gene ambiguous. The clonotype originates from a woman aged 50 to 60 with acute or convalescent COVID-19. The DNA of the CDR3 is TGCAGTGCTAGTCGGGTTTACGAGCAGTACTTC. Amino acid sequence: CSASRVYEQYF.